Listed below are T cell receptor beta chains from one sample, sequenced in a study of tumor and adjacent non-tumor tissue in lung cancer. TCRdb re-analysed the multiplex PCR reads in MiXCR, keeping a single row per CDR3 protein. Seen here are about 110,000 distinct CDR3 sequences, about 64% observed once, and the top ten hold around 20%. The source material was distant non-tumor lung tissue. The receptors stem from a man aged 55-75 years with non-small cell lung cancer. Both conserved end residues are part of each CDR3. D genes are given only for firm matches. A clone size is listed for some rows: how often the clone was seen (once, few, many), or a class if it is expanded.

>TRBV4-3|once|TRBJ2-3|NA
TGTGCCAGCAGACAAGGTCTACAAGATACGCAGTATTTT
CASRQGLQDTQYF
>TRBV15|NA|TRBJ2-7|NA
TGTGCCACCAGCAGAGCCGTTGGCGGCGATTTGGGCTACGAGCAGTACTTC
CATSRAVGGDLGYEQYF
>TRBV2|NA|TRBJ1-2|TRBD1
TGTGCCAGCAGCGAGCACCTCGGGACAGCTAACTATGGCTACACCTTC
CASSEHLGTANYGYTF
>TRBV28|many|TRBJ2-1|TRBD1
TGTGCCAGCAGTCCTCTGGGGACAGGCTCCTACAATGAGCAGTTCTTC
CASSPLGTGSYNEQFF
>TRBV6-6|many|TRBJ2-7|NA
TGTGCCAGCAGTTACGTCGGGGGCAACTACGAGCAGTACTTC
CASSYVGGNYEQYF
>TRBV11-1|NA|TRBJ1-1|NA
TGTGCCAGTAGCTTACGGTGGCAGGCGGTCACTGAAGCTTACTTT
CASSLRWQAVTEAYF
>TRBV12-3/TRBV12-4|once|TRBJ2-5|NA
TGTGCCTGCATTTTAGGGGAGCACCAAGAGACCCAGCACTTC
CACILGEHQETQHF
>TRBV6-5|NA|TRBJ2-7|NA
TGTGCCAGCAATAGTCTGGGAGAGCAATACTTC
CASNSLGEQYF
>TRBV7-6|few|TRBJ1-2|NA
TGTGCCAGCAGCTTAGCCCTGGGGACTGGCTACACCTTC
CASSLALGTGYTF
>TRBV7-8|NA|TRBJ2-1|NA
TGTGCCAGCAGCTTGGGGGCAGGGAATATCAATGAGCAGTTCTTC
CASSLGAGNINEQFF
>TRBV5-5|few|TRBJ2-7|NA
TGTGCCAGCAGCGCCGGGATCAATCCTACCTACGAGCAGTACTTC
CASSAGINPTYEQYF
>TRBV12-3/TRBV12-4|many|TRBJ2-3|NA
TGTGCCAGCAGTTTCGCTGACTTTTTTGATTTTGCCCGCACAGATACGCAGTATTTT
CASSFADFFDFARTDTQYF
>TRBV11-2|NA|TRBJ2-7|NA
TGTGCCAGCACCTTACGTAGAGTCGGCGAGCATTACTTC
CASTLRRVGEHYF
>TRBV6-8|NA|TRBJ1-1|NA
TGTGCCAGCAGTTATCAGGAAGGGAACATTGAAGCTTCCTTT
CASSYQEGNIEASF
>TRBV24-1|NA|TRBJ2-4|NA
TGTGCCACCAGTGTCAACGGAACGGCCAAAAACATTCAGTACTTC
CATSVNGTAKNIQYF
>TRBV6-5|NA|TRBJ2-2|NA
TGTGCCGGCAGTTCCACGGGCAGGGTTGCCGGGGAGCTGTTTTTT
CAGSSTGRVAGELFF
>TRBV6-5|many|TRBJ2-1|NA
TGTGCCACCCGCGAAGACAGTTACAATGAGCAGTTCTTC
CATREDSYNEQFF
>TRBV20-1|NA|TRBJ2-3|NA
TGTAGTGCTAGAGATGCAGGCACGGATGGTACGCGGTATTTT
CSARDAGTDGTRYF
>TRBV11-3|NA|TRBJ2-1|TRBD2
TGTGCCAGCAGCTTAACACTGGCGGGAGTCGCAAGTGAGCAGTTCTTC
CASSLTLAGVASEQFF
>TRBV6-6|NA|TRBJ2-1|NA
TGTGCCATCAGTTACGAGACCCGTAATGAGCAGTTCTTC
CAISYETRNEQFF
>TRBV6-2/TRBV6-3|many|TRBJ2-1|NA
TGTGCCACCGGTAATATTGAGCAGTTCTTC
CATGNIEQFF
>TRBV6-1|once|TRBJ2-7|NA
TGTGCCAGCAGTGAATCCTTAGACAGCATCTACAAGCAGTATTTC
CASSESLDSIYKQYF
>TRBV12-3/TRBV12-4|NA|TRBJ2-2|NA
TGTACCAGCGGTTTACGTGCCGCGGGGGAGCTGTTTTTT
CTSGLRAAGELFF
>TRBV6-2/TRBV6-3|few|TRBJ1-5|TRBD1
TGTGCCAGCAGGCGACAGGGCCGATTGGGTCAGCCCCAGCATTTT
CASRRQGRLGQPQHF
>TRBV4-1|many|TRBJ1-5|NA
TGCGCCAGCAGCCAAGAGTTAATTCAGCCCCAGCATTTT
CASSQELIQPQHF
>TRBV11-1|NA|TRBJ2-1|TRBD2
TGTGCCAGCAGCCTGAGCGGGGCACTCTACAATGAGCAGTTCTTC
CASSLSGALYNEQFF
>TRBV6-2/TRBV6-3|NA|TRBJ1-1|NA
TGTGCCAGCAATCTCAGCTGGACTGAAGCTTTCTTT
CASNLSWTEAFF
>TRBV11-1|NA|TRBJ2-1|NA
TGTGGCACCAGCTTAGTCGGGGCGTTTCTCCATGAGCAGTTCTTC
CGTSLVGAFLHEQFF
>TRBV11-3|NA|TRBJ2-3|NA
TGTGTCAGTAGCTTAGTCGGCTACACAGATACGCACTATTTT
CVSSLVGYTDTHYF
>TRBV6-5|few|TRBJ2-1|TRBD2
TGTGCCAGCACCCGGCTAGCGGGGGGGTGGAGCGAGCAGCTCTTC
CASTRLAGGWSEQLF
>TRBV6-5|many|TRBJ2-7|TRBD1
TGTGCCAGCAGGCGGGACAGGGACCCTTCCTACGAGCAGTACTTC
CASRRDRDPSYEQYF
>TRBV4-3|NA|TRBJ1-2|NA
TGCGCCAGCAGCCAAGAAACCGGGAGCTATTGCTGCACCTTC
CASSQETGSYCCTF
>TRBV10-3|NA|TRBJ2-7|TRBD1
TGTGCCTCAAAAAAGGGGGACAGTGAGGGCGTGCAGTACTTC
CASKKGDSEGVQYF
>TRBV11-2|NA|TRBJ2-1|TRBD2
TGTGCTAGCTGCTTTTTCCTAGCGGGAGGGCAGTCCTACAATGAGCAGTTCTTC
CASCFFLAGGQSYNEQFF
>TRBV4-2|NA|TRBJ2-7|NA
TGTACCAGCAGCCCCTGTGGTTCCGGCAGCCACGAGCAGTACTTC
CTSSPCGSGSHEQYF
>TRBV11-2|many|TRBJ1-2|NA
TGTGCCAGCAGCTTCCCCGGGACGGCTAACTATGGCTACACCTTC
CASSFPGTANYGYTF
>TRBV28|many|TRBJ1-3|TRBD1
TGTGCCAGCAGTCCCTCCGGGACAGGTACCGCTACTGGAAACACCATATATTTT
CASSPSGTGTATGNTIYF
>TRBV6-6|once|TRBJ2-1|TRBD2
TGTGCCAGCAATTACAAAGCGGGAGCACCCGATGAGCAGTTCTTC
CASNYKAGAPDEQFF
>TRBV5-1|NA|TRBJ1-2|TRBD1
TGCGCCAGCAGCACCCGACAGGGGGCTAACTATTGCTACACCTTC
CASSTRQGANYCYTF
>TRBV19|NA|TRBJ2-1|TRBD2
TGTGCCAGTAGTATAAGTCCGACTAGCGGGGATGAGCAGTTCTTC
CASSISPTSGDEQFF
>TRBV4-1|NA|TRBJ2-1|NA
TGCGCCAGCAGCCAAGTTCTTAGCCCGAATGAGCAGTTCTTC
CASSQVLSPNEQFF
>TRBV5-1|NA|TRBJ2-1|NA
TGCGCCAGCAGCGGGGACACCCCCGCCGGTAAGCAGTTCTTC
CASSGDTPAGKQFF
>TRBV11-3|NA|TRBJ2-2|TRBD2
TGTGCCAGCAGTCCACTAGCGATGGCCTGGGAGCTGTTTTTT
CASSPLAMAWELFF
>TRBV11-3|once|TRBJ2-7|NA
TGTGCCAGCAGCACGGACACGGGAACCTACGAGCAGAACTTC
CASSTDTGTYEQNF
>TRBV11-1|NA|TRBJ1-1|NA
TGTGCCAGCAGCTTACCGGCGGGCGAGGCTGAATCTTTCTTT
CASSLPAGEAESFF
>TRBV19|NA|TRBJ2-7|NA
TGTGCCAGTAGTTTTAGTGCGGGTGTGGTCTACGAGCAGTACTTC
CASSFSAGVVYEQYF
>TRBV12-3/TRBV12-4|NA|TRBJ1-5|NA
TGTTCCAGCAGCCCTCAGGTTAGCAATCAGCCCCAGCACTTT
CSSSPQVSNQPQHF
>TRBV28|many|TRBJ2-7|TRBD1
TGTGCCAGCAGTCTGGACAGGAATAACGAGCAGTACTTC
CASSLDRNNEQYF
>TRBV12-3/TRBV12-4|many|TRBJ2-5|NA
TGTGCCAGCAGGCCCTTGATGGAAGAGACCCAGTACTTC
CASRPLMEETQYF
>TRBV10-3|once|TRBJ2-3|TRBD1
TGTGCCATCAGTGAGCCCCGAGGGGGCACAGATATGCAGTATTTT
CAISEPRGGTDMQYF
>TRBV7-9|many|TRBJ2-5|NA
TGTGCCAGCAGCAAAACGACAGGCCAAGAGACCCAGTACTTC
CASSKTTGQETQYF
>TRBV7-2|NA|TRBJ2-1|NA
TGTACCAGCAGCTCCCTGACTACCTACAATGAGCAGTTTTTC
CTSSSLTTYNEQFF
>TRBV11-1|NA|TRBJ2-2|NA
TGCACCAGCAGCTGCAGTGGTGGGGAGCTGTTTTTT
CTSSCSGGELFF